Listed below are T cell receptor beta chains from one sample, sequenced in a study of blood T cells in healthy people across ages. Via MiXCR, TCRdb re-called the 5' RACE reads, giving one row per CDR3 protein. The profile shows approximately 800,000 distinct CDR3 sequences, 50% to 65% of them singletons. The sequenced material came from blood. The receptors stem from an elderly man in good health. Each CDR3 is given with its conserved first and last residue. Each record gives: D gene, J gene, clone size, V gene, CDR3 protein, CDR3 DNA. The D gene is left open where the match is weak. Clone size is given for some rows only: seen once, a few or many times, or a class if the clone is expanded.

D: -
J: TRBJ2-7
size: few
V: TRBV6-1
CDR3: CASSVQGPLYEQYF
DNA: TGTGCCAGCAGTGTACAGGGTCCTCTCTACGAGCAGTACTTC

D: -
J: TRBJ2-1
size: -
V: TRBV5-1
CDR3: CASSTTRDHPYNEQFF
DNA: TGCGCCAGCAGCACCACTCGGGACCACCCCTACAATGAGCAGTTCTTC

D: -
J: TRBJ2-5
size: -
V: TRBV18
CDR3: CASSRDLQETQYF
DNA: TGTGCCAGCTCACGCGACCTACAAGAGACCCAGTACTTC

D: -
J: TRBJ1-6
size: few
V: TRBV2
CDR3: CASSLQVGNSPLHF
DNA: TGTGCCAGCAGTCTTCAGGTCGGCAATTCACCCCTCCACTTT

D: -
J: TRBJ2-5
size: -
V: TRBV24-1
CDR3: CATRDSVGMGETQYF
DNA: TGTGCCACCAGGGACAGCGTGGGCATGGGAGAGACCCAGTACTTC

D: -
J: TRBJ2-3
size: -
V: TRBV29-1
CDR3: CSVEGLLGDTQYF
DNA: TGCAGCGTTGAAGGGTTACTGGGAGATACGCAGTATTTT

D: -
J: TRBJ1-4
size: -
V: TRBV9
CDR3: CASSVEPMTALFF
DNA: TGTGCCAGCAGCGTAGAGCCCATGACGGCCCTGTTTTTT

D: TRBD2
J: TRBJ2-2
size: -
V: TRBV5-1
CDR3: CASSLGTSGSPGELFF
DNA: TGCGCCAGCAGCTTGGGGACTAGCGGGAGTCCCGGGGAGCTGTTTTTT

D: -
J: TRBJ2-1
size: once
V: TRBV27
CDR3: CASSLGRGFEQFF
DNA: TGTGCCAGCAGTTTAGGGAGGGGGTTTGAGCAGTTCTTC

D: -
J: TRBJ2-3
size: -
V: TRBV3-1
CDR3: CASSPGRWDTQYF
DNA: TGTGCCAGCAGCCCGGGTCGCTGGGATACGCAGTATTTT

D: -
J: TRBJ2-7
size: -
V: TRBV6-1
CDR3: CASSILDEQYF
DNA: TGTGCCAGCAGCATCCTTGACGAGCAGTACTTC

D: -
J: TRBJ2-1
size: -
V: TRBV28
CDR3: CASHDQRGSEQFF
DNA: TGTGCCAGCCACGATCAAAGGGGGAGTGAGCAGTTCTTC

D: -
J: TRBJ2-7
size: many
V: TRBV18
CDR3: CASSGPADQSYEQYF
DNA: TGTGCCAGCTCAGGTCCGGCAGATCAATCCTACGAGCAGTACTTC

D: -
J: TRBJ1-5
size: -
V: TRBV6-2/TRBV6-3
CDR3: CASSYSSGKGNQPQHF
DNA: TGTGCCAGCAGTTACTCGTCAGGCAAGGGCAATCAGCCCCAGCATTTT

D: -
J: TRBJ2-1
size: few
V: TRBV20-1
CDR3: CSALDYNEQFF
DNA: TGCAGTGCTCTAGACTACAATGAGCAGTTCTTC

D: -
J: TRBJ1-2
size: -
V: TRBV7-9
CDR3: CASSGTSYGYTF
DNA: TGTGCCAGCAGTGGGACCTCCTATGGCTACACCTTC

D: -
J: TRBJ2-7
size: few
V: TRBV20-1
CDR3: CSAPTRVSHEQYF
DNA: TGCAGTGCTCCCACGCGAGTCTCCCACGAGCAGTACTTC

D: -
J: TRBJ2-5
size: -
V: TRBV10-3
CDR3: CAISTIRQEFQETQYF
DNA: TGTGCCATCAGTACCATCAGGCAGGAGTTCCAAGAGACCCAGTACTTC

D: -
J: TRBJ1-2
size: -
V: TRBV12-3/TRBV12-4
CDR3: CASSRLYGYTF
DNA: TGTGCCAGCAGTCGACTTTATGGCTACACCTTC

D: -
J: TRBJ1-1
size: once
V: TRBV7-3
CDR3: CASSFGRSTEAFF
DNA: TGTGCCAGCAGCTTTGGACGGAGCACTGAAGCTTTCTTT

D: TRBD2
J: TRBJ2-5
size: -
V: TRBV6-5
CDR3: CASSSYSSWERDRETQYF
DNA: TGTGCCAGCAGTTCCTATTCCTCGTGGGAGCGGGATCGTGAGACCCAGTACTTC

D: TRBD2
J: TRBJ2-3
size: -
V: TRBV29-1
CDR3: CSVEVGGGDAYF
DNA: TGCAGCGTTGAAGTGGGGGGGGGAGACGCGTATTTT

D: TRBD2
J: TRBJ2-7
size: -
V: TRBV29-1
CDR3: CSVARGGTDEQYF
DNA: TGCAGCGTTGCTCGCGGGGGGACCGACGAGCAGTACTTC

D: TRBD1
J: TRBJ1-2
size: -
V: TRBV12-3/TRBV12-4
CDR3: CASSLRRQGAGGYTF
DNA: TGTGCCAGCAGTTTGCGGCGACAGGGGGCAGGAGGCTACACCTTC

D: TRBD2
J: TRBJ2-3
size: once
V: TRBV15
CDR3: CATSPPSGSTDTQYF
DNA: TGTGCCACCAGCCCCCCTAGCGGGAGCACAGATACGCAGTATTTT

D: -
J: TRBJ2-2
size: -
V: TRBV7-2
CDR3: CASSLDSGRGELFF
DNA: TGTGCCAGCAGCCTGGACTCGGGCCGCGGGGAGCTGTTTTTT

D: TRBD2
J: TRBJ2-1
size: -
V: TRBV15
CDR3: CATSATGTSGVHEQFF
DNA: TGTGCCACCAGCGCCACCGGGACTAGCGGGGTTCATGAGCAGTTCTTC

D: -
J: TRBJ2-7
size: -
V: TRBV10-3
CDR3: CAISVDGSFYNEQYF
DNA: TGTGCCATCAGTGTAGACGGGAGCTTCTACAATGAGCAGTACTTC

D: TRBD2
J: TRBJ2-5
size: -
V: TRBV4-1
CDR3: CASSQERTSGVETQYF
DNA: TGCGCCAGCAGCCAAGAACGTACTAGCGGGGTAGAGACCCAGTACTTC

D: TRBD1
J: TRBJ1-1
size: -
V: TRBV27
CDR3: CASGTLRTGGNTEAFF
DNA: TGTGCCAGCGGAACCCTCCGGACAGGGGGAAACACTGAAGCTTTCTTT

D: -
J: TRBJ1-2
size: few
V: TRBV20-1
CDR3: CSAEQETNYGYTF
DNA: TGCAGTGCTGAACAGGAAACTAACTATGGCTACACCTTC

D: -
J: TRBJ2-1
size: many
V: TRBV7-2
CDR3: CASSRAKWPYNEQFF
DNA: TGTGCCAGCAGCCGGGCTAAGTGGCCTTACAATGAGCAGTTCTTC

D: -
J: TRBJ1-2
size: few
V: TRBV20-1
CDR3: CSAREAGRGDGYTF
DNA: TGCAGTGCTAGAGAGGCAGGGAGAGGCGATGGCTACACCTTC

D: -
J: TRBJ1-2
size: -
V: TRBV10-3
CDR3: CAISEVGHNYGYTF
DNA: TGTGCCATCAGTGAGGTGGGACACAACTATGGCTACACCTTC

D: -
J: TRBJ2-1
size: -
V: TRBV6-5
CDR3: CASSATKTPDNEQFF
DNA: TGTGCCAGCAGCGCAACCAAAACTCCTGACAATGAGCAGTTCTTC

D: -
J: TRBJ1-4
size: -
V: TRBV29-1
CDR3: CSAGDRKNEKLFF
DNA: TGCAGCGCCGGGGACCGGAAGAATGAAAAACTGTTTTTT

D: -
J: TRBJ2-1
size: -
V: TRBV4-2
CDR3: CASSQEGIGGNYNEQFF
DNA: TGTGCCAGCAGCCAGGAGGGGATAGGGGGAAACTACAATGAGCAGTTCTTC

D: -
J: TRBJ1-2
size: once
V: TRBV7-2
CDR3: CASSLISGGRDGYTF
DNA: TGTGCCAGCAGCTTAATCTCGGGGGGGCGGGATGGCTACACCTTC

D: -
J: TRBJ2-1
size: -
V: TRBV30
CDR3: CAWIVGGASYNEQFF
DNA: TGTGCCTGGATTGTTGGTGGAGCTTCCTACAATGAGCAGTTCTTC

D: -
J: TRBJ2-5
size: few
V: TRBV9
CDR3: CASSDGHWGETQYF
DNA: TGTGCCAGCAGCGACGGACATTGGGGCGAGACCCAGTACTTC

D: TRBD2
J: TRBJ2-1
size: -
V: TRBV4-1
CDR3: CASSQEKIAGVEEQFF
DNA: TGCGCCAGCAGCCAAGAAAAGATAGCGGGAGTGGAAGAGCAGTTCTTC

D: -
J: TRBJ2-3
size: -
V: TRBV3-1
CDR3: CASGARGTDTQYF
DNA: TGTGCCAGCGGGGCCAGGGGCACAGATACGCAGTATTTT

D: -
J: TRBJ2-5
size: once
V: TRBV5-1
CDR3: CASSREPWETQYF
DNA: TGCGCCAGCAGCCGTGAACCCTGGGAGACCCAGTACTTC

D: TRBD2
J: TRBJ2-7
size: few
V: TRBV7-6
CDR3: CASSSRTSSYEQYF
DNA: TGTGCCAGCAGCTCGCGGACTAGCTCCTACGAGCAGTACTTC

D: -
J: TRBJ2-3
size: few
V: TRBV18
CDR3: CASSPRLGTDTQYF
DNA: TGTGCCAGCTCACCAAGGCTGGGCACAGATACGCAGTATTTT

D: -
J: TRBJ1-1
size: -
V: TRBV29-1
CDR3: CSVEVGPGTEAFF
DNA: TGCAGCGTTGAAGTCGGCCCCGGCACTGAAGCTTTCTTT

D: -
J: TRBJ2-7
size: -
V: TRBV21-1
CDR3: CASSKALERSSYEQYF
DNA: TGTGCCAGCAGCAAGGCCTTGGAACGGAGCTCCTACGAGCAGTACTTC

D: TRBD2
J: TRBJ2-7
size: -
V: TRBV11-1
CDR3: CASSGASGSSSYEQYF
DNA: TGTGCCAGCAGCGGGGCTAGCGGGAGCTCTTCCTACGAGCAGTACTTC

D: -
J: TRBJ2-1
size: -
V: TRBV2
CDR3: CASSEYTGPLDNEQFF
DNA: TGTGCCAGTAGTGAGTATACGGGACCCCTGGATAATGAGCAGTTCTTC

D: -
J: TRBJ2-1
size: few
V: TRBV29-1
CDR3: CSTNLANEQFF
DNA: TGCAGCACCAACCTAGCAAATGAGCAGTTCTTC

D: TRBD2
J: TRBJ2-3
size: -
V: TRBV3-1
CDR3: CASSQDGRALGHRYAYF
DNA: TGTGCCAGCAGCCAAGACGGGAGGGCCCTCGGGCACAGATACGCGTATTTT

D: -
J: TRBJ2-4
size: few
V: TRBV27
CDR3: CASSSRYGTPSENIQYF
DNA: TGTGCCAGCAGTTCCCGATATGGGACGCCCAGTGAAAACATTCAGTACTTC